The TCR beta chain described here comes from a study of spatial heterogeneity in lung cancer. From the 5' RACE reads, TCRdb called clonotypes with MiXCR, one entry per CDR3 protein. The sample contains around 41,000 distinct CDR3 sequences, about 22% of which appear only once. Time point specified: blood at routine non-recurrence follow-up after resection. The CDR3 is made up of 13 amino acids. Trimming shortened V by 5 bases and J by 4 bases, and 6 bases separated the two germline ends. From germline, CDR1 is MGHDK and CDR2 SYGVNS. Sequenced here: PBMCs, sampled at follow-up. This receptor was identified in a female donor with early-stage non-small cell lung cancer. V gene TRBV25-1 combines with J gene TRBJ1-6; perhaps TRBD1 as D (6 bases). This CDR3 reads CASSTGYNSPLHF. CDR3 DNA sequence: TGTGCCAGCAGTACAGGGTATAATTCACCCCTCCACTTT. Combining the CDR3 with reference TRBV25-1 and TRBJ1-6 gives the whole variable domain EADIYQTPRYLVIGTGKKITLECSQTMGHDKMYWYQQDPGMELHLIHYSYGVNSTEKGDLSSESTVSRIRTEHFPLTLESARPSHTSQYLCASSTGYNSPLHFGNGTRLTVT.